This T cell receptor (beta chain) was identified in a study of vaccination and CD4 T cells after COVID-19. Study details: Cells were stimulated with overlapping spike peptide pools from SARS-CoV-2, HCoV-NL63, HCoV-OC43 and HCoV-229E.

As concerns this clonotype: Its cognate antigen is unknown.

The Oncomine TCR Beta short-read assay was what sequenced the DNA obtained from cultured CD4+ T cells. The source of extracted genomic DNA was cultured CD4+ T cells. MiXCR was run by TCRdb on the PCR reads, yielding one entry per CDR3 protein. Found here are roughly 11,000 distinct CDR3 sequences, less than 40% of them singletons; the top ten hold roughly 21%. Treatment here: roughly 10-day PBMC culture with coronavirus spike peptide pools or control peptides (ViraFEST assay). The collection of CD4+ T cells from the unexposed donor took place before the COVID-19 pandemic (2011-2018). There are 15 residues in the CDR3. V was pared by 5 bases and J by 4 bases, with 14 bases between. Per the germline V gene, CDR1 is SEHNR and CDR2 is FQNEAQ (reference sequence).

V is TRBV7-9 and J is TRBJ2-2; D is perhaps TRBD2 (5 bases). Sample: CD4+ T cells from blood, cultured in vitro. This clonotype was sampled from a human donor in good health. DNA of the CDR3: TGTGCCAGCAGCCCGCTTGGGGAGCGCACCGGGGAGCTGTTTTTT. This codes for CASSPLGERTGELFF.